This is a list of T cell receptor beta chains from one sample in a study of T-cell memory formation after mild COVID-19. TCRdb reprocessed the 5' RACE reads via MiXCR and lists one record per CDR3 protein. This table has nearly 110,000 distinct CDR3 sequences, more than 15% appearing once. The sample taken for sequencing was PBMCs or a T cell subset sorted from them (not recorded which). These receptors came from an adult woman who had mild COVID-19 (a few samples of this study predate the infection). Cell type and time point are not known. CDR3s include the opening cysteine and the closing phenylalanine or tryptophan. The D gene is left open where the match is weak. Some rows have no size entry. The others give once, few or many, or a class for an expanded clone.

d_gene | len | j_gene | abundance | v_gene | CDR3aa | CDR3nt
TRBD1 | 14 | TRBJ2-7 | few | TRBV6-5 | CASSYDRDGYEQYF | TGTGCCAGCAGTTATGACAGGGACGGCTACGAGCAGTACTTC
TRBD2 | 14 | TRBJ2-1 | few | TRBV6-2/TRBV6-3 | CASSYPREGFEQFF | TGTGCCAGCAGTTATCCGCGGGAGGGGTTTGAGCAGTTCTTC
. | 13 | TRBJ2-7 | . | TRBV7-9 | CASSLVSSYEQYF | TGTGCCAGCAGCTTAGTAAGCTCCTACGAGCAGTACTTC
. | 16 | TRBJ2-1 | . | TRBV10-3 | CAISESNSVGYNEQFF | TGTGCCATCAGTGAGTCGAATAGCGTCGGCTACAATGAGCAGTTCTTC
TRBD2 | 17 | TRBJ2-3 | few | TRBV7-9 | CASSPGTSGRIQDTQYF | TGTGCCAGCAGCCCAGGGACTAGCGGGAGAATACAAGATACGCAGTATTTT
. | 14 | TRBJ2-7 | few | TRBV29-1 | CSVRGLGIAYEQYF | TGCAGCGTCCGAGGTCTGGGGATTGCCTACGAGCAGTACTTC
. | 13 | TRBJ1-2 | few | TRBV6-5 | CASRSDRLYGYTF | TGTGCCAGCAGATCAGACAGGCTCTATGGCTACACCTTC
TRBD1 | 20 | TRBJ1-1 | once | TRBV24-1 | CATSEPQGQPVYKWNTEAFF | TGTGCCACCAGTGAACCGCAGGGACAGCCGGTTTATAAGTGGAACACTGAAGCTTTCTTT
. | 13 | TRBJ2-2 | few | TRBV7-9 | CASSFGYTGELFF | TGTGCCAGCAGCTTCGGGTACACCGGGGAGCTGTTTTTT
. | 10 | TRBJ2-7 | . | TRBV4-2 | CASSQYEQYF | TGTGCCAGCAGCCAGTACGAGCAGTACTTC
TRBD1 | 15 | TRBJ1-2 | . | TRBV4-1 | CASRGQGRRSDGYTF | TGCGCCAGCAGGGGACAGGGAAGGCGTTCGGATGGCTACACCTTC
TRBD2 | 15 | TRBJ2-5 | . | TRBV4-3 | CASSPGLAGQETQYF | TGCGCCAGCAGCCCCGGACTAGCGGGACAAGAGACCCAGTACTTC
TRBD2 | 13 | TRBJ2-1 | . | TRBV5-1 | CASSLDPGGEQFF | TGCGCCAGCAGCTTGGACCCGGGGGGTGAGCAGTTCTTC
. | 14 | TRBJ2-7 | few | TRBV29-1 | CSVSGGGTSYEQYF | TGCAGCGTGAGTGGCGGGGGCACCTCCTACGAGCAGTACTTC
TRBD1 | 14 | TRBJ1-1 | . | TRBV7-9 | CASSSGTGGTEAFF | TGTGCCAGCAGCTCGGGGACAGGGGGCACTGAAGCTTTCTTT
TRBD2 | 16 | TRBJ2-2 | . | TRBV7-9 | CASSATSGLNTGELFF | TGTGCCAGCAGCGCAACTAGCGGGTTGAACACCGGGGAGCTGTTTTTT
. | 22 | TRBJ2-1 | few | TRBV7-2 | CASTLRIPKTDGWDSSYNEQFF | TGTGCCAGCACCCTACGGATCCCGAAAACCGACGGGTGGGATAGCTCCTACAATGAGCAGTTCTTC
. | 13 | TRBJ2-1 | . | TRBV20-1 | CSATGFSSSEQFF | TGCAGTGCTACAGGGTTTTCGTCAAGTGAGCAGTTCTTC
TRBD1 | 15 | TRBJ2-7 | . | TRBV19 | CASSIGQGVTYEQYF | TGTGCCAGTAGTATTGGCCAGGGGGTCACCTACGAGCAGTACTTC